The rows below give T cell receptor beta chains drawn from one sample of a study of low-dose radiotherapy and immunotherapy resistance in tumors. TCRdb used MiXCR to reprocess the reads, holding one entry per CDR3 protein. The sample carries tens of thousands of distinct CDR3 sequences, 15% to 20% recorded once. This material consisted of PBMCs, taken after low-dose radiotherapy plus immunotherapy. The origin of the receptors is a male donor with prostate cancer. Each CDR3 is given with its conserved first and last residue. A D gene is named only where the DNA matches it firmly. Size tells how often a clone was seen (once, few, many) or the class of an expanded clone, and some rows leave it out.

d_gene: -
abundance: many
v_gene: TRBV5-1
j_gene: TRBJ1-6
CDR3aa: CASSLEADSSPLHF
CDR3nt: TGCGCCAGCAGCTTGGAGGCAGACTCTTCACCCCTCCACTTT

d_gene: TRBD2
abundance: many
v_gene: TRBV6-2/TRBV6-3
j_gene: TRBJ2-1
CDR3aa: CASRGSGRARHNEQFF
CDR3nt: TGTGCCTCCCGGGGGAGCGGGAGAGCTCGTCACAATGAGCAGTTCTTC

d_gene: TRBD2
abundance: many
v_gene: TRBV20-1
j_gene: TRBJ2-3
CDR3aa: CSAKKSGTTSDTQYF
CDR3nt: TGCAGTGCGAAGAAAAGCGGGACTACCTCCGATACGCAGTATTTT

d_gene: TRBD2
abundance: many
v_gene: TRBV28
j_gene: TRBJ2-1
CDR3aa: CASTTLAGGVFNEQFF
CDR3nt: TGTGCCAGCACCACCTTAGCGGGAGGCGTGTTCAATGAGCAGTTCTTC

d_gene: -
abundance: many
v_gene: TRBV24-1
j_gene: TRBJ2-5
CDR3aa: CATSDRQAQETQYF
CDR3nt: TGTGCCACCAGTGATCGACAGGCCCAAGAGACCCAGTACTTC

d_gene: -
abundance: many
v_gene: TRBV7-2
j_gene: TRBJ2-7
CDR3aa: CASSLTPGLRSSLVTYEQYF
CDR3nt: TGTGCCAGCAGCTTAACACCGGGACTCCGGTCTAGCCTGGTGACCTACGAGCAGTACTTC

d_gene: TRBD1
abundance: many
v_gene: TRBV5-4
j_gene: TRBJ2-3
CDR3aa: CASSLGGTGGADTQYF
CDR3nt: TGTGCCAGCAGCCTGGGAGGGACAGGGGGCGCGGATACGCAGTATTTT

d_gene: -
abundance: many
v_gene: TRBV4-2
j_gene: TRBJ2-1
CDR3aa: CASSQSWGDNEQFF
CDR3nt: TGTGCCAGCAGCCAATCGTGGGGAGACAATGAGCAGTTCTTC

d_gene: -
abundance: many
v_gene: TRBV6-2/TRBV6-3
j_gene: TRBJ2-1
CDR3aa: CASSRLGSSYNEQFF
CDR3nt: TGTGCCAGCAGCCGACTGGGAAGCTCCTACAATGAGCAGTTCTTC

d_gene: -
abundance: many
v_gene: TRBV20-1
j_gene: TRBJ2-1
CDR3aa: CSARGPGEVYEQFF
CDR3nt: TGCAGTGCTAGAGGGCCGGGGGAGGTCTATGAGCAGTTCTTC

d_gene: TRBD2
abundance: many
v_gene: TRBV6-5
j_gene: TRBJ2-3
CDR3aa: CASSTRRTSSTDTQYF
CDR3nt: TGTGCCAGCAGTACAAGGAGGACTAGCAGTACAGATACGCAGTATTTT

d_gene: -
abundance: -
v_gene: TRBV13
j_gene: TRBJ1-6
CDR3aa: CALSEGRTNAGKSTF
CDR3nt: TGTGCTCTGAGTGAGGGTAGGACCAATGCAGGCAAATCAACCTTT

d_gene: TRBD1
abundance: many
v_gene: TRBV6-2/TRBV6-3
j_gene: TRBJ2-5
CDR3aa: CASRSGGQETQYF
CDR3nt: TGTGCCAGCAGATCAGGGGGCCAAGAGACCCAGTACTTC

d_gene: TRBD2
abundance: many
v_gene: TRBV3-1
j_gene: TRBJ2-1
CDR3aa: CASSRSGRSSRNEQFF
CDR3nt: TGTGCCAGCAGCCGTAGCGGGAGAAGTTCGCGCAATGAGCAGTTCTTC

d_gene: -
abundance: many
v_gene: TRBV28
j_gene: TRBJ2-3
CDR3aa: CASSFFGFGGPTDTQYF
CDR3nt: TGTGCCAGCAGTTTTTTTGGGTTCGGCGGGCCCACAGATACGCAGTATTTT

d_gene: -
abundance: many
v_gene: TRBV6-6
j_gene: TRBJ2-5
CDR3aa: CASSLGGGRETQYF
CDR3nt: TGTGCCAGCAGTCTGGGGGGAGGCCGGGAGACCCAGTACTTC

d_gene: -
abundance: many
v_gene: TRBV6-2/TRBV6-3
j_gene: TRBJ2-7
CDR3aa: CASRDLESTYEQYF
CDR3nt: TGTGCCAGCAGGGACCTAGAGAGTACCTACGAGCAGTACTTC

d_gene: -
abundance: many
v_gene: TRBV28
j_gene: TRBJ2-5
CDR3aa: CASSFSTGRGSKTQYF
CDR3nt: TGTGCCAGCAGTTTCTCAACCGGCAGGGGCAGCAAGACCCAGTACTTC

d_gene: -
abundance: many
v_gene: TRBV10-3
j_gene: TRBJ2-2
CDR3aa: CAISEGVLGGELFF
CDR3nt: TGTGCCATCAGTGAGGGGGTACTTGGCGGGGAGCTGTTTTTT

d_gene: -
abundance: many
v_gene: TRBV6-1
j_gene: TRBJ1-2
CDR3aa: CASSRTYGYTF
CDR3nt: TGTGCCAGCAGTCGGACTTATGGCTACACCTTC

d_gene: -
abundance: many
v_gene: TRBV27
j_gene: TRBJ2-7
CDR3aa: CASSSRGVVEQYF
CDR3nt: TGTGCCAGCAGTTCAAGAGGGGTGGTCGAGCAGTACTTC

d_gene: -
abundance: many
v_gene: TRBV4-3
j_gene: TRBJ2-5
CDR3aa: CASSQGGGPQETQYF
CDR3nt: TGCGCCAGCAGCCAAGGTGGGGGGCCCCAAGAGACCCAGTACTTC

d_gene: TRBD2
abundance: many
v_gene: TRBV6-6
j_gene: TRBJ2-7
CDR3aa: CASSGGRETYEQYF
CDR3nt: TGTGCCAGCAGTGGGGGGAGGGAAACCTACGAGCAGTACTTC

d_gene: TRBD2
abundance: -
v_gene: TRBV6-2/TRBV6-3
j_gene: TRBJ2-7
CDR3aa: CASSPGGGTSYEQYF
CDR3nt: TGTGCCAGCAGTCCTGGGGGGGGGACCTCCTACGAGCAGTACTTC

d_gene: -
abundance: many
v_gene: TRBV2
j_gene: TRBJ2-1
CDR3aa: CASSERSGLSYNEQFF
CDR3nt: TGTGCCAGCAGTGAACGATCGGGCCTCTCCTACAATGAGCAGTTCTTC

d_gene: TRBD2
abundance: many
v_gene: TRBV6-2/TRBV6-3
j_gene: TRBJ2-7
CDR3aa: CASSLPGLAGDEQYF
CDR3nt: TGTGCCAGCAGCCTTCCGGGACTAGCGGGAGACGAGCAGTACTTC

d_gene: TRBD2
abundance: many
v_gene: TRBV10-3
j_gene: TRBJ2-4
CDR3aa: CAISEAGSGRQNIQYF
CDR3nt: TGTGCCATCAGTGAGGCAGGGAGCGGGAGGCAAAACATTCAGTACTTC

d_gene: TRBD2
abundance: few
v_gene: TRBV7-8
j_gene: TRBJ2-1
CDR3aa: CASSLPRLAGAWYNEQFF
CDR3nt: TGTGCCAGCAGCCTTCCACGACTAGCGGGAGCCTGGTACAATGAGCAGTTCTTC

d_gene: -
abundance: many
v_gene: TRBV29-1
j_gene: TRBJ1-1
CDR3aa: CSYGGGMNTEAFF
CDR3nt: TGCAGTTACGGGGGGGGCATGAACACTGAAGCTTTCTTT

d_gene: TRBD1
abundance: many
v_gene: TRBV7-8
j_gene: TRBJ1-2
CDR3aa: CASSPRQGQANYGYTF
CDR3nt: TGTGCCAGCAGCCCCAGACAGGGACAAGCTAACTATGGCTACACCTTC

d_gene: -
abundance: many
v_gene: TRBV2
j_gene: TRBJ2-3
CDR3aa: CASKVLDTQYF
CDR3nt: TGTGCCAGCAAGGTGTTGGATACGCAGTATTTT

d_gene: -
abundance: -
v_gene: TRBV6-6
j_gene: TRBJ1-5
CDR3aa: CASSYSSNQPQHF
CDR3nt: TGTGCCAGCAGTTATTCGAGCAATCAGCCCCAGCATTTT

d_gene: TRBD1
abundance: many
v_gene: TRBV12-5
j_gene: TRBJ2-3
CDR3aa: CASGLVGFGRDRDRTDTQYF
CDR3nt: TGTGCTAGTGGTTTGGTGGGTTTCGGAAGGGACAGGGACCGCACAGATACGCAGTATTTT

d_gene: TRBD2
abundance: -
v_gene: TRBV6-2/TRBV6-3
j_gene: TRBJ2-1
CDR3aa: CASSGGGDEQFF
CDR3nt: TGTGCCAGCAGTGGGGGAGGGGATGAGCAGTTCTTC

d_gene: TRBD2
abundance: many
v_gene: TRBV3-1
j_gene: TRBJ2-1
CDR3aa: CASSQDGLAGLHEQFF
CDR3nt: TGTGCCAGCAGCCAAGATGGACTAGCGGGATTGCATGAGCAGTTCTTC

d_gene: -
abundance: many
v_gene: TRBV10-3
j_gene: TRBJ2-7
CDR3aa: CAISEVGRDYEQYF
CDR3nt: TGTGCCATCAGTGAAGTGGGCAGGGACTACGAGCAGTACTTC

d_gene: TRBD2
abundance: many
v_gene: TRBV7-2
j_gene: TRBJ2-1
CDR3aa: CASSWTSGRVSEQFF
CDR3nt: TGTGCCAGCTCTTGGACTAGCGGGAGGGTCAGTGAGCAGTTCTTC

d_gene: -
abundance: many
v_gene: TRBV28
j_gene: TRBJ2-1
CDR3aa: CATSRSGSYNEQFF
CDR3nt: TGTGCCACGTCTCGATCGGGTTCCTACAATGAGCAGTTCTTC

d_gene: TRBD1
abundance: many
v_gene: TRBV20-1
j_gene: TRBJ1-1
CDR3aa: CSARRLGQGAEAFF
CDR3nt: TGCAGTGCTAGACGCCTCGGACAGGGGGCTGAAGCTTTCTTT

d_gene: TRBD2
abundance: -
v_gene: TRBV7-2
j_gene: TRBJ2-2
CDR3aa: CASTGQGGRGGELFF
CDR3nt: TGTGCCAGCACCGGTCAGGGCGGGAGGGGCGGGGAGCTGTTTTTT

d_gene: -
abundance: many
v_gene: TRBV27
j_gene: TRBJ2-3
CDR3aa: CASSLYPSGTDTQYF
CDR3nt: TGTGCCAGCAGTTTATATCCCTCTGGCACAGATACGCAGTATTTT

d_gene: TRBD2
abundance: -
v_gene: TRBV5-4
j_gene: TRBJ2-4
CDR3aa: CASGRWSGDGIQYF
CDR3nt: TGTGCCAGCGGACGTTGGAGCGGGGACGGCATTCAGTACTTC